The present T cell receptor beta chain was sequenced within a study of vaccination and CD4 T cells after COVID-19. Study in general: Every participant had a vaccine, which was either BNT162b2 or mRNA-1273, given in two doses.

The Oncomine TCR Beta short-read assay was applied to DNA of cultured CD4+ T cells. TCRdb recomputed calls from the PCR reads with MiXCR, one row per CDR3 protein. The data hold 20,000 to 30,000 distinct CDR3 sequences, with 41% observed a single time. Time point meaning: late sampling 161 to 241 days after vaccination in a few convalescent patients. Noted treatment: roughly 10-day PBMC culture with coronavirus spike peptide pools or control peptides (ViraFEST assay). For ViraFEST, peptide pools expanded antigen-specific T cells, after which the TCRs were sequenced. This CDR3 is built from 12 residues. Germline-derived CDR1 and CDR2 are SEHNR and FQNEAQ (reference sequence). The V and J ends lost 0 bases and 10 bases respectively, with 7 bases between them. This clonotype was recorded a few times. Its antigen is undetermined.

The V call is TRBV7-9, the J call TRBJ2-1; no clear D. This clonotype was sampled from a human donor who had recovered from COVID-19. This sample comprised CD4+ T cells from blood, cultured in vitro, obtained about 7 months after SARS-CoV-2 vaccination. The chain's CDR3 is CASSLASYEQFF. Here the CDR3 DNA reads TGTGCCAGCAGCTTAGCTTCGTACGAGCAGTTCTTC.